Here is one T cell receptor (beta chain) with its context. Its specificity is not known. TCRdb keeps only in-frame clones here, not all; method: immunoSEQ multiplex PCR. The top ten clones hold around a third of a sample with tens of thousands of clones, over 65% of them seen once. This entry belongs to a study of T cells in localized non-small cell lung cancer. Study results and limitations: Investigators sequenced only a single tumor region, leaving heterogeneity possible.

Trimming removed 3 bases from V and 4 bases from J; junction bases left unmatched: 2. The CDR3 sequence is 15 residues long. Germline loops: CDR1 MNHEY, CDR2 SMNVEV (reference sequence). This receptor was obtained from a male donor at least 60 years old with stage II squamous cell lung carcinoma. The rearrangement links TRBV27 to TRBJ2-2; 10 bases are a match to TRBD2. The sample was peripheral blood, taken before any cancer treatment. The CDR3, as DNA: TGTGCCAGCAGTTTTGGACTAGCGGCCACCGGGGAGCTGTTTTTT. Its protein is CASSFGLAATGELFF.